This TCR beta chain was retrieved from a study of blood T cell repertoires in COVID-19 (TCRdb year 2020). Broadly, across the study: Samples covering the acute and convalescent phases of COVID-19 were provided by collaborators in the United States, Italy and Spain. The prospective study material was composed of cDNA or gDNA derived from T cells, B-cell-depleted T cells, or PBMCs. Subjects who had been exposed to COVID-19, were actively infected with it, or had recovered from it provided the deeply sampled blood TCRbeta repertoires that made up the dataset. A freely available public database, intended as a resource for researchers studying the immune response to SARS-CoV-2, is where the repertoires were released. Samples came from the ongoing ImmuneRACE study (first 160 participants) plus 1,254 subjects from 6 global collaborators. Sample metadata almost always included a de-identified subject ID, COVID-19 status, age in years and sex. HLA class I and class II types, where available, came from metadata supplied by the sample provider rather than from assay-based typing. The study at large found these results: The amount of clinical and demographic metadata varied by source and participant and was provided uncurated.

TCRbeta CDR3 regions were amplified from genomic DNA by means of the immunoSEQ Assay, a bias-controlled multiplex PCR. The original methods were these. Nucleated cell counts per sample were estimated from amplification of reference gene primers within the assay. To quantify the absolute abundance of each unique TCRbeta CDR3 rearrangement, sequence reads were collapsed and filtered. For each sample, productive Simpson clonality was calculated as the square root of Simpson's diversity index over productive rearrangements. TCRdb took this table from immuneACCESS and kept in-frame rearrangements with V and J called. Such tables lack part of the clones; where checked against another copy, unresolved V genes explain under half of the gap, and the rest is unexplained. The V and J calls and clone size come from that table; D and trimming were worked out from the DNA. Within this sample are about 59,000 clones, with approximately 79% of them counted one time only. Of the sample, more than 9.5% is held by the ten largest clones.

The germline V gene yields MNHEY for CDR1 and SVGAGI for CDR2. The CDR3 measures 13 amino acids from cysteine to phenylalanine. Only the CDR3 DNA stays, 39 bases, in frame from base 1. Trimming at the junction amounts to 4 bases on V and 7 bases on J, and the germline ends lie 11 bases apart. Collaborating institutions collected whole blood in K2EDTA tubes following their own protocols. For TCRbeta analysis, collaborator samples were shipped as frozen whole blood, as isolated PBMCs, or as DNA extracted from either sample type. Concerning this clone: Its antigen is currently not known. Base qualities are not provided; no much larger clone lies one nucleotide away.

The TCR comes from a human donor in a cohort sampled during active COVID-19. The sample was peripheral blood. Recombination joined TRBV6-5 with TRBJ1-5; the D gene is not confidently resolved. The sequenced DNA: TGTGCCAGCAGTTCCCGGAGCGGGCAGCCCCAGCATTTT. This is translated as CASSSRSGQPQHF.